The 2 T cell receptor beta chains given below trace back to one sample, sequenced in a study of blood T cell repertoires in COVID-19. This table comes from immunoSEQ multiplex PCR, and its TCRdb copy is limited to in-frame clones, with some not included. The sample shows hundreds of thousands of clones, roughly nine tenths of them seen only once. The sample consisted of PBMCs or T cells enriched from blood (not recorded which). The source is a woman aged 18 to 35 who had recovered from COVID-19.

The CDR3 sequence: CASSESGHLYEQYF. CDR3 nucleotide sequence: TGCGCCAGCAGTGAGTCGGGACATCTATACGAGCAGTACTTC. V usage is TRBV10-1 and J usage is TRBJ2-7, with D possibly TRBD1 on 6 matching bases. V was clipped by 0 bases and J by 4 bases, with 10 bases between them. CDR1 and CDR2 from the germline V gene are WNHNN and SYGVQD (reference sequence). The CDR3 extends over 14 amino acids.

The chain joins TRBV27 to TRBJ1-2; 9 bases map to TRBD1. The CDR3 runs to 16 residues. Trimming at V came to 3 bases and at J to 8 bases, leaving 13 bases not matched to a gene. CDR1 and CDR2 from the germline V gene are MNHEY and SMNVEV (reference sequence). Here the CDR3 reads CASSLRGGDRVSGYTF. CDR3 bases: TGTGCCAGCAGTTTGCGGGGAGGGGACAGGGTCAGCGGCTACACCTTC.